This T cell receptor (beta chain) was recorded in a study of breast tumors, draining lymph nodes, adjacent tissues. TCRdb redid the calling of the multiplex PCR reads with MiXCR, one entry per CDR3 protein. The sample lists 200,000 to 250,000 distinct CDR3 sequences; roughly a third were seen once. Broader study findings: Tumor repertoires ranked between lymph nodes and nontumor tissue in diversity, with V and J gene preferences. The lymph node origin of tumor T cells was framed as consistent with a hypothesis, not demonstrated. Luminal-like breast cancer showed significantly greater tumor-nontumor repertoire similarity than basal-like breast cancer did.

This clonotype was counted only a few times. Its antigen is undetermined. Samples came from axillary lymph nodes draining the breast cancer. Trimming removed 8 bases at V and 6 bases at J, with 14 bases between. This CDR3 comprises 13 residues. V gene TRBV12-3 or TRBV12-4 combines with J gene TRBJ2-1, with a weak D call TRBD2 (7 bases). The sequence derives from a female donor with breast cancer. Some clones in this sample may be carry-over from other donors' samples. The sample comprised axillary lymph node tissue. DNA of the CDR3: TGTGCCAGCCGGGGGGCGGGGACCAATGAGCAGTTCTTC. This gives the protein CASRGAGTNEQFF.